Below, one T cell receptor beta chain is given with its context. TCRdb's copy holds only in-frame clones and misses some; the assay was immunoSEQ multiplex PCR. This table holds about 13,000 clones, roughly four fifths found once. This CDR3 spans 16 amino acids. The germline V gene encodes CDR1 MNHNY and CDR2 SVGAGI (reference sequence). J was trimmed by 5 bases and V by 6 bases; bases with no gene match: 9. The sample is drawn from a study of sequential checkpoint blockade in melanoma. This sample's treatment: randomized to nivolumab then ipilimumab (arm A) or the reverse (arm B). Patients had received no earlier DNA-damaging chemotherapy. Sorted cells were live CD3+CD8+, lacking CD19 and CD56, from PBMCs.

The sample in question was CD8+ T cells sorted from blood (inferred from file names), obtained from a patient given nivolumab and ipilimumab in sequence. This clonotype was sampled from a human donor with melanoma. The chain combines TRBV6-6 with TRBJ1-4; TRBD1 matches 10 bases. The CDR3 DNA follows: TGTGCCAGCAGGCTCCGGGACAGGGGCCGGAATGAAAAACTGTTTTTT. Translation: CASRLRDRGRNEKLFF.